This T cell receptor (beta chain) was obtained from a study of T cell repertoires in cytomegalovirus infection. Overall study context: The public TCR beta signatures pointed to both CMV infection and matching HLA type.

Overall study results and limits: Dominating the ex vivo response were TCR beta clonotypes that were CMV-specific and HLA-C-restricted. Accumulated public TCR beta family frequency recognized individuals carrying CMV together with the relevant HLA.

A remark on this clonotype: The antigen is unknown.

Germline CDR1 and CDR2: MNHEY and SVGAGI. The CDR3 has 15 residues. The V gene end was trimmed by 6 bases and the J gene end by 0 bases; junction bases not matched to a gene: 8. Using its own MiXCR run on the reads, TCRdb lists one record per CDR3 protein. The sample lists about 190,000 distinct CDR3 sequences; approximately 9.7% were seen once. The sample was PBMCs. This TCR was recovered from a human donor in good health (CMV status not recorded). Some clones in this sample may be carry-over from other donors' samples. The chain carries TRBV6-5 and TRBJ2-7; 7 bases align to TRBD1. The CDR3 DNA follows: TGTGCCAGCAGCCCCAGACAGGGTGGCTCCTACGAGCAGTACGTC. Amino acids: CASSPRQGGSYEQYV.